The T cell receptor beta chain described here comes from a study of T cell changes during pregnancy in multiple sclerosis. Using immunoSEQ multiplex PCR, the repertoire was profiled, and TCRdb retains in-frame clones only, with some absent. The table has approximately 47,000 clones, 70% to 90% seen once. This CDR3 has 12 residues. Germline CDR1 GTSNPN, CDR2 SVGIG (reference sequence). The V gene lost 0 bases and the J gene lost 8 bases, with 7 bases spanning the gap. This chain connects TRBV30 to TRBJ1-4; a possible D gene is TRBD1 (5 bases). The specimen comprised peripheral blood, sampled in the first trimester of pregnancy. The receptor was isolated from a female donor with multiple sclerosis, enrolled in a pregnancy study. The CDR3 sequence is CAWSVRGEKLFF. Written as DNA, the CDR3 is TGTGCCTGGAGTGTACGGGGGGAAAAACTGTTTTTT.